This TCR beta chain was identified in a study of cytomegalovirus exposure and HLA in healthy donors. Study-wide results and caveats: Later analysis identified about 18,000 TCR beta sequences associated with HLA alleles, using a false discovery rate threshold of 0.05. Several of the most significant clusters appeared, in a later analysis, to be linked to common viral pathogens. Later on, a genetic analysis was performed. It linked a missense variant in DCLRE1C with V- and J-gene trimming of TCR beta. Likely technical artifact: a cluster of highly shared sequence variants.

CDR1 is SGHAT, CDR2 FQNNGV, per germline. The CDR3 totals 14 residues. V dropped 0 bases and J dropped 3 bases, with 8 bases sitting between them. Amplification used 60 Vbeta primers and 13 Jbeta primers. Assay: immunoSEQ multiplex PCR; the TCRdb copy retains only in-frame clones and omits some. The sample lists just over 150,000 clones; 82% were seen once. As concerns this clone: Its antigen remains unknown.

The material sequenced was PBMCs. The sequence came from a woman between 45 and 65 years old in good health and CMV-seropositive. The rearrangement links TRBV11-2 to TRBJ1-2; D ambiguous. The CDR3 coding sequence is TGTGCCAGCAGCTTAGACGCGGGCGACTATGGCTACACCTTC. Translation: CASSLDAGDYGYTF.